This T cell receptor beta chain was profiled in a study of cytomegalovirus exposure and HLA in healthy donors. Study-level results: Earlier analysis looked at TCR beta V segments, and most were productive about 90% or about 30% of the time.

After removal of 0 bases from V and 5 bases from J, the junction contained 10 bases not matched to a gene. The CDR3 has 16 amino acids. From germline, CDR1 is SGDLS and CDR2 YYNGEE. A multiplex PCR was run with 60 Vbeta primers and 13 Jbeta primers. Measured with immunoSEQ multiplex PCR; TCRdb has only the in-frame clones, and not every one. The table has some 150,000 clones, about four fifths seen once; the top ten hold 2.5% to 3.5%. About this clone itself: What it binds is not known.

The sequenced material came from PBMCs. The sequence was collected from a male donor in good health and CMV-seronegative. V gene TRBV9 combines with J gene TRBJ1-2; 7 bases align to TRBD1. The CDR3 coding sequence is TGTGCCAGCAGCGTAGTTTCTAAAGGGGGCGGTTATGGCTACACCTTC. It specifies CASSVVSKGGGYGYTF. Combining the CDR3 with reference TRBV9 and TRBJ1-2 gives the whole variable domain DSGVTQTPKHLITATGQRVTLRCSPRSGDLSVYWYQQSLDQGLQFLIQYYNGEERAKGNILERFSAQQFPDLHSELNLSSLELGDSALYFCASSVVSKGGGYGYTFGSGTRLTVV.